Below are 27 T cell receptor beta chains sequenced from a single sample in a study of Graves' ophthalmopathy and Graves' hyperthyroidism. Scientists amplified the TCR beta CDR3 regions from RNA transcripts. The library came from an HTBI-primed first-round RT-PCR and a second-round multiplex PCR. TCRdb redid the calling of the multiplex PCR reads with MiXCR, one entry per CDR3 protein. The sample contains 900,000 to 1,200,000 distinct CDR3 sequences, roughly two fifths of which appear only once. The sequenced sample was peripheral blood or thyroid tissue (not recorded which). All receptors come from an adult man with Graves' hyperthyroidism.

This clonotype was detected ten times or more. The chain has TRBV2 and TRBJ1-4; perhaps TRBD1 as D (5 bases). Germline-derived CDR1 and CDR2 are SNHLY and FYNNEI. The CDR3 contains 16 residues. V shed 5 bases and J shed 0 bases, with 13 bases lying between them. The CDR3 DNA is TGTGCCAGCAGTCAGGGACTCCTCGCAACTAATGAAAAACTGTTTTTT. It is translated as CASSQGLLATNEKLFF.

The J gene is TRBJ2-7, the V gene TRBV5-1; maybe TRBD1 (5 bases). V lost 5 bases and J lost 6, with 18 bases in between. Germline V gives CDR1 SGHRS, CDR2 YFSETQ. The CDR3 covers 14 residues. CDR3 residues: CASRPKTVLGEQYF. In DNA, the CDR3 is TGCGCCAGCAGACCCAAGACAGTCCTCGGCGAGCAGTACTTC.

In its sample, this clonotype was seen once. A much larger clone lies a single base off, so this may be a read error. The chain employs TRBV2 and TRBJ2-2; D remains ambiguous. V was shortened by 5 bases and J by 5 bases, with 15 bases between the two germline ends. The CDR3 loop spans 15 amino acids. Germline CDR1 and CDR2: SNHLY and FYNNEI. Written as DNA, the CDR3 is TGTGCCAGCAGTATGAGTTGGGGTTTGACCGGGGAGCTGTTTTTT. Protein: CASSMSWGLTGELFF.

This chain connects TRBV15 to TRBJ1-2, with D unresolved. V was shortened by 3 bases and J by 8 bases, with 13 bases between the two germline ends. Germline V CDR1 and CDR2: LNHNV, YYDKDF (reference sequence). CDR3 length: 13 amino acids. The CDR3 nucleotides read TGTGCCACCAGCAGTATACCAAAGGCGGGCTACACCTTC. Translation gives CATSSIPKAGYTF.

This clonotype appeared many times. The CDR3 region is CAISESPTQVGYEQYF. For the CDR3, the DNA is TGTGCCATCAGTGAGTCACCGACCCAGGTGGGTTACGAGCAGTACTTC. The chain employs TRBV10-3 and TRBJ2-7, with D unresolved. Germline V gene lookup returns CDR1 ENHRY and CDR2 SYGVKD. V was shortened by 0 bases and J by 4 bases, with 16 bases between the two germline ends. This CDR3 is 16 amino acids long.

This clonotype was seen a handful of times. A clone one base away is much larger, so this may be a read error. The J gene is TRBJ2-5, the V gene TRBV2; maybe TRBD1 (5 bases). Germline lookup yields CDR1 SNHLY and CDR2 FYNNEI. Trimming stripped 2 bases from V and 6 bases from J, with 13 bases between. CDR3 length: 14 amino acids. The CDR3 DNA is TGTGCCAGCAGTGAAATGCAGACAGTAAAGACCCAGTACTTC. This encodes CASSEMQTVKTQYF.

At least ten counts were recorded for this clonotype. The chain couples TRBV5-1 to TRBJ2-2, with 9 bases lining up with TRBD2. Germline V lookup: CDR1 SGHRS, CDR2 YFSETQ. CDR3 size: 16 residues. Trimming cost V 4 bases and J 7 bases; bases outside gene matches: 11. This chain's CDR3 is CASSTTGGGAGGELFF. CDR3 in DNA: TGCGCCAGCAGCACCACTGGCGGGGGGGCCGGCGGGGAGCTGTTTTTT.

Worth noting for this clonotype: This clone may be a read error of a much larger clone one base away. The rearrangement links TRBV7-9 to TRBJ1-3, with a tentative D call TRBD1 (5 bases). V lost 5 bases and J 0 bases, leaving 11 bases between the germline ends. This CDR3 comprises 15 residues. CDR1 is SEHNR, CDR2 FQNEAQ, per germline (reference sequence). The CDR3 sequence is CASSGGGTSGNTIYF. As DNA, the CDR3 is TGTGCCAGCAGCGGCGGGGGAACCTCTGGAAACACCATATATTTT. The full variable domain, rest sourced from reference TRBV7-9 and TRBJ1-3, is DTGVSQNPRHKITKRGQNVTFRCDPISEHNRLYWYRQTLGQGPEFLTYFQNEAQLEKSRLLSDRFSAERPKGSFSTLEIQRTEQGDSAMYLCASSGGGTSGNTIYFGEGSWLTVV.

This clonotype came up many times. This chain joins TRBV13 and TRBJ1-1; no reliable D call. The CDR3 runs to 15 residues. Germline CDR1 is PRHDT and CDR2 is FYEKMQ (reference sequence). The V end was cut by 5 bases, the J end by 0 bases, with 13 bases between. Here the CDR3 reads CASSNNDKLNTEAFF. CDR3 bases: TGTGCCAGCAGCAACAACGACAAACTGAACACTGAAGCTTTCTTT.

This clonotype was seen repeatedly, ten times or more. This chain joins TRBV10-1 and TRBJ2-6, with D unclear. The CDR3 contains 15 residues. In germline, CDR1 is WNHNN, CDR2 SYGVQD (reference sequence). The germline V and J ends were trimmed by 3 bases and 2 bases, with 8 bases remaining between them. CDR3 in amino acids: CASSDPGAGANVLTF. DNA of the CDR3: TGCGCCAGCAGTGATCCGGGCGCTGGGGCCAACGTCCTGACTTTC.

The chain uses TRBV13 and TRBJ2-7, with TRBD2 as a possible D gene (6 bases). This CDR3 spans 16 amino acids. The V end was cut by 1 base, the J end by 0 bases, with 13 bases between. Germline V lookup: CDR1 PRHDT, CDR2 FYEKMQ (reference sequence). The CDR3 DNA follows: TGTGCCAGCAGCTTAGAATCGCGGGGCTCCTCCTACGAGCAGTACTTC. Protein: CASSLESRGSSYEQYF.

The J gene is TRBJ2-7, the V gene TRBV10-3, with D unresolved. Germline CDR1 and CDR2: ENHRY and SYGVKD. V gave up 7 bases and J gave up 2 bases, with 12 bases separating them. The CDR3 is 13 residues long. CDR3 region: CAIKDHLTYEQYF. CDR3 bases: TGTGCCATCAAGGACCACCTCACCTACGAGCAGTACTTC.

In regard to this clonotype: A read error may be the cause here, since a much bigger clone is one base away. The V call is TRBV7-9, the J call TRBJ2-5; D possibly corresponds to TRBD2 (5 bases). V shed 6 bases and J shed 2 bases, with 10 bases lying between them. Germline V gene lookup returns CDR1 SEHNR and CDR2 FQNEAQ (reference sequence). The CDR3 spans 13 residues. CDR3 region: CASSYGKQETQYF. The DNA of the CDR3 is TGTGCCAGCAGTTACGGGAAACAAGAGACCCAGTACTTC.

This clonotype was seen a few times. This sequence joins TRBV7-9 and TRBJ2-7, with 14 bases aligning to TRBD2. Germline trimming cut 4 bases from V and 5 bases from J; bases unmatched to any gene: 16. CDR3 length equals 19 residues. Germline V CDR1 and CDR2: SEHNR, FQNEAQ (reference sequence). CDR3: CASSSTRRTSGRTVHEQYF. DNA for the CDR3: TGTGCCAGCAGCTCAACCCGTCGGACTAGCGGGAGGACGGTCCACGAGCAGTACTTC. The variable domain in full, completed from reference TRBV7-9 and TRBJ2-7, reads DTGVSQNPRHKITKRGQNVTFRCDPISEHNRLYWYRQTLGQGPEFLTYFQNEAQLEKSRLLSDRFSAERPKGSFSTLEIQRTEQGDSAMYLCASSSTRRTSGRTVHEQYFGPGTRLTVT.

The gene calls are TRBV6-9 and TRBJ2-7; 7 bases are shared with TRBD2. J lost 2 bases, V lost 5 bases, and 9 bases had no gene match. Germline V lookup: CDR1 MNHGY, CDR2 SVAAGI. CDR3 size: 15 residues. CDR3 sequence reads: CASSDEREVPYEQYF. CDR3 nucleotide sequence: TGTGCCAGCAGTGATGAGCGGGAAGTCCCCTACGAGCAGTACTTC.

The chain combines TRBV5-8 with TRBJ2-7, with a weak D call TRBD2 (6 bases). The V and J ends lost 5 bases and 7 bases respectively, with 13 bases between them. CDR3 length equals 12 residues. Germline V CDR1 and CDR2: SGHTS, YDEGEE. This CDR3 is CASRIPGEEQYF. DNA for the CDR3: TGTGCCAGCAGAATACCGGGGGAAGAGCAGTACTTC.

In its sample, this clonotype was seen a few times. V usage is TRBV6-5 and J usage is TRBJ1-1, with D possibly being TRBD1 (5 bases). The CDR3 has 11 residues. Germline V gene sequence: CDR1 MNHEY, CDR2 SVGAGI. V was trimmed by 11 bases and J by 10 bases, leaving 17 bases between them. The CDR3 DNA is TGTGCCTGCCAGACAGAATATAGAGCTTTCTTT. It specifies CACQTEYRAFF.

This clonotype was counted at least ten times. CDR3 bases: TGCAGCGCTGACCCAGGGGAGGATTGGTATGGCTACACCTTC. Translated: CSADPGEDWYGYTF. The rearrangement links TRBV29-1 to TRBJ1-2; possibly TRBD1 for D (6 bases). CDR3 size: 14 residues. Per the germline V gene, CDR1 is SQVTM and CDR2 is ANQGSEA. The V and J ends lost 7 bases and 5 bases respectively, with 20 bases between them.

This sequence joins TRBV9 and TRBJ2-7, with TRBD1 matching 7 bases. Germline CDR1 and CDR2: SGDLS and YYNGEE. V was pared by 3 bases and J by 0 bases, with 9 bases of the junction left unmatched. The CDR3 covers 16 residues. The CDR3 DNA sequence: TGTGCCAGCAGCGGGGGAACAGGGGTAAGCTCCTACGAGCAGTACTTC. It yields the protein CASSGGTGVSSYEQYF.

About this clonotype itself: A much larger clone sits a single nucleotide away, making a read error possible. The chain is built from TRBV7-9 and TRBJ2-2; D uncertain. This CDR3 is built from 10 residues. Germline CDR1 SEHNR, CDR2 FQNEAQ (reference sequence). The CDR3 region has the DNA TGTGTCAGCAGCCTCAGGGAGCTGTTTTTT. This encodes CVSSLRELFF.

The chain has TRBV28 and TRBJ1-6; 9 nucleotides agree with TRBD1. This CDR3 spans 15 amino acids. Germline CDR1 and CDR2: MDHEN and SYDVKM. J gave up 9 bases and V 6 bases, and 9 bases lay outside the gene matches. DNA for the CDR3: TGTGCCAGCAGCCCCCGGACAGGGGTGGGTTCACCCCTCCACTTT. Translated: CASSPRTGVGSPLHF. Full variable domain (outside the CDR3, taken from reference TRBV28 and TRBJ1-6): DVKVTQSSRYLVKRTGEKVFLECVQDMDHENMFWYRQDPGLGLRLIYFSYDVKMKEKGDIPEGYSVSREKKERFSLILESASTNQTSMYLCASSPRTGVGSPLHFGNGTRLTVT.

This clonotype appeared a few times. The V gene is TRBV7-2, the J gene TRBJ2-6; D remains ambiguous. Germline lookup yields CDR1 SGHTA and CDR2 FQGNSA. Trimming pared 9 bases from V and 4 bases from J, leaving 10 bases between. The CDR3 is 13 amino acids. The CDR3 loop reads CARKPAGANVLTF. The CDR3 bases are TGTGCCAGAAAACCGGCAGGGGCCAACGTCCTGACTTTC.

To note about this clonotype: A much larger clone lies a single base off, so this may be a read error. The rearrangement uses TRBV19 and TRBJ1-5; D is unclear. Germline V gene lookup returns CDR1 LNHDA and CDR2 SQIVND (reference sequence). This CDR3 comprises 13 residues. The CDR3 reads CASNDGPNRPQHF. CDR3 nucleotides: TGTGCCAGTAACGACGGCCCCAATCGGCCCCAGCATTTT.

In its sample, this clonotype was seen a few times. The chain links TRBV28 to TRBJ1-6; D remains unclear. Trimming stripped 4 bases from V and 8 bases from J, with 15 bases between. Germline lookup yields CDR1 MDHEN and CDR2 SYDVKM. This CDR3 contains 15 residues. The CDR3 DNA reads TGTGCCAGCAGTTCCCCTGACGGTTTCGATTCACCCCTCCACTTT. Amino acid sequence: CASSSPDGFDSPLHF.

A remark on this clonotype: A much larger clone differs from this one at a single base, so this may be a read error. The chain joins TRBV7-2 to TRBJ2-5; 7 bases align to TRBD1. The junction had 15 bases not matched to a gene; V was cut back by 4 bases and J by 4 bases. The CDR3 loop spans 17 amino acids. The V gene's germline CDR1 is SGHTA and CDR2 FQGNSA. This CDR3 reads CASSSARSGTARETQYF. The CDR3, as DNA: TGTGCCAGCAGCTCCGCAAGATCCGGGACAGCGAGAGAGACCCAGTACTTC.

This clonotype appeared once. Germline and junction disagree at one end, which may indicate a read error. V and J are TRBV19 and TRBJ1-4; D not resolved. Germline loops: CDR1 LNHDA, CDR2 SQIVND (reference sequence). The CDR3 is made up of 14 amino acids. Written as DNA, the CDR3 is TGTGCCAGTAGCGCCGAAGGGAATAGTGAAAGACTGTTTTTT. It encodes CASSAEGNSERLFF.

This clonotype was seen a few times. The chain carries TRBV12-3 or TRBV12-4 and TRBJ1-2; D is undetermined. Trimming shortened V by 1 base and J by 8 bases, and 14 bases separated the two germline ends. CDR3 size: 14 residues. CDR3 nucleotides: TGTGCCAGCAGTTTAGTGTCGGAGTCGGGCGGCTACACCTTC. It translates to CASSLVSESGGYTF.